What follows are 25 T cell receptor beta chains derived from one specimen sequenced in a study of blood T cell repertoires in COVID-19. Assay: immunoSEQ multiplex PCR; the TCRdb copy retains only in-frame clones and omits some. The sample has 100,000 to 150,000 clones, 86% seen once. Sequencing input: PBMCs or T cells enriched from blood (not recorded which). All receptors come from a woman between 50 and 59 years old who had recovered from COVID-19.

The V call is TRBV7-9, the J call TRBJ2-7; 8 bases line up with TRBD1. V was pared by 5 bases and J by 0 bases, with 6 bases of the junction left unmatched. The CDR3 extends over 15 amino acids. Per the germline V gene, CDR1 is SEHNR and CDR2 is FQNEAQ (reference sequence). This CDR3 reads CASSAWDRTSYEQYF. In DNA, the CDR3 is TGTGCCAGCAGCGCATGGGACAGGACCTCCTACGAGCAGTACTTC.

The sample holds a few counts of this clone. V gene TRBV27 combines with J gene TRBJ1-2; D is ambiguous. CDR1 is MNHEY and CDR2 is SMNVEV in the germline V gene (reference sequence). This CDR3 has 15 residues. Trimming removed 4 bases from V and 8 bases from J, with 20 bases in between. CDR3 coding DNA: TGTGCCAGCAGTTCATTCGGAGGCCCTCTGGGGGGCTACACCTTC. This sequence encodes CASSSFGGPLGGYTF.

Note on this clone: One end of the junction varies from germline; a read error may be responsible. The chain couples TRBV27 to TRBJ1-2, with TRBD1 identical over 7 bases. Germline V lookup: CDR1 MNHEY, CDR2 SMNVEV (reference sequence). The CDR3 is 17 residues long. The CDR3, as DNA: TGTGCCAGCAGTTTATCGGTACAGGGGACGGTGGGGTATGGCCACACCTTC. Its translation is CASSLSVQGTVGYGHTF.

The gene calls are TRBV9 and TRBJ2-7, with 12 bases identical to TRBD2. Trimming removed 0 bases from V and 5 bases from J; junction bases left unmatched: 6. Germline V lookup: CDR1 SGDLS, CDR2 YYNGEE. The CDR3 spans 16 residues. In DNA form, the CDR3 reads TGTGCCAGCAGCGTAGGGACTAGCGGGGCATTGGACGAGCAGTACTTC. Protein: CASSVGTSGALDEQYF.

This chain uses TRBV19 with TRBJ1-2, with 11 bases aligning to TRBD1. The CDR3 is 14 residues long. With 6 bases clipped from V and 6 bases from J, the junction kept 6 bases outside the gene matches. Germline CDR1 is LNHDA and CDR2 is SQIVND (reference sequence). The CDR3 is CASRGQGASNGYTF. DNA of the CDR3: TGTGCCAGTAGAGGACAGGGGGCTTCGAATGGCTACACCTTC. Full variable domain (remainder filled in from reference TRBV19 and TRBJ1-2): DGGITQSPKYLFRKEGQNVTLSCEQNLNHDAMYWYRQDPGQGLRLIYYSQIVNDFQKGDIAEGYSVSREKKESFPLTVTSAQKNPTAFYLCASRGQGASNGYTFGSGTRLTVV.

The chain couples TRBV19 to TRBJ1-3; unclear D gene. CDR1 LNHDA and CDR2 SQIVND come from the germline V gene (reference sequence). Trimming pared 6 bases from V and 0 bases from J, leaving 18 bases between. This CDR3 has 17 residues. CDR3 DNA sequence: TGTGCCAGTAGGACGAGGGCAGGCGGCCTCTCTGGAAACACCATATATTTT. This sequence encodes CASRTRAGGLSGNTIYF. Variable domain in full (rest from reference TRBV19 and TRBJ1-3): DGGITQSPKYLFRKEGQNVTLSCEQNLNHDAMYWYRQDPGQGLRLIYYSQIVNDFQKGDIAEGYSVSREKKESFPLTVTSAQKNPTAFYLCASRTRAGGLSGNTIYFGEGSWLTVV.

The V gene is TRBV19, the J gene TRBJ1-2; the D is unclear. CDR3 length: 11 residues. The germline V gene encodes CDR1 LNHDA and CDR2 SQIVND (reference sequence). Trimming shortened V by 3 bases and J by 6 bases, and 5 bases separated the two germline ends. The CDR3: CASSIGDGYTF. The CDR3 nucleotides are TGTGCCAGTAGTATCGGGGATGGCTACACCTTC.

The chain has TRBV19 and TRBJ2-5; unclear D gene. The CDR3 runs 17 residues. Germline loops: CDR1 LNHDA, CDR2 SQIVND (reference sequence). Trimming took off 1 base at V and 0 bases at J, with 15 bases between the two ends. In DNA, the CDR3 is TGTGCCAGTAGTATAGGGCGGTCGAAAAAGTACCAAGAGACCCAGTACTTC. It encodes CASSIGRSKKYQETQYF.

The chain couples TRBV11-2 to TRBJ2-5, with TRBD1 matching over 8 bases. CDR3 size: 14 residues. Germline V gene sequence: CDR1 SGHAT, CDR2 FQNNGV. Trimming took 4 bases from V and 5 from J; bases not matched to a gene: 6. Here the CDR3 DNA reads TGTGCCAGCAGCTACCTGACAGGGGCCGAGACCCAGTACTTC. It specifies CASSYLTGAETQYF. Full variable domain (outside the CDR3, taken from reference TRBV11-2 and TRBJ2-5): EAGVAQSPRYKIIEKRQSVAFWCNPISGHATLYWYQQILGQGPKLLIQFQNNGVVDDSQLPKDRFSAERLKGVDSTLKIQPAKLEDSAVYLCASSYLTGAETQYFGPGTRLLVL.

The rearrangement joins TRBV9 to TRBJ1-2; TRBD1 matches 9 bases. V lost 4 bases and J lost 2; bases outside the gene matches: 12. The CDR3 runs to 17 residues. Per germline, CDR1 SGDLS and CDR2 YYNGEE. CDR3 nucleotide sequence: TGTGCCAGCAGCCCCCAGACGTCCGGGACAGGGAACTATGGCTACACCTTC. Translated, it gives CASSPQTSGTGNYGYTF.

The J gene is TRBJ2-7, the V gene TRBV3-1 (or the pseudogene TRBV3-2); 8 nucleotides agree with TRBD1. Germline loops: CDR1 LGHDT, CDR2 YNNKEL (reference sequence). V shed 4 bases, J shed 2 bases, and the junction held 4 bases outside the gene matches. There are 14 residues in the CDR3. The CDR3 region has the DNA TGTGCCAGCAGCCCTCCGGGACAGGCCTACGAGCAGTACTTC. Its translation: CASSPPGQAYEQYF.

J is TRBJ1-1 and V is TRBV18, with D maybe TRBD1 (6 bases). The CDR3 consists of 18 residues. V lost 3 bases and J 1 base, leaving 21 bases between the germline ends. Germline loops: CDR1 KGHSH, CDR2 LQKENI. In DNA form, the CDR3 reads TGTGCCAGCTCACCCCGGGGCTTGGCAGGGGCGACGAACACTGAAGCTTTCTTT. Its protein product is CASSPRGLAGATNTEAFF. Together with reference TRBV18 and TRBJ1-1, the CDR3 gives the full variable domain: NAGVMQNPRHLVRRRGQEARLRCSPMKGHSHVYWYRQLPEEGLKFMVYLQKENIIDESGMPKERFSAEFPKEGPSILRIQQVVRGDSAAYFCASSPRGLAGATNTEAFFGQGTRLTVV.

This chain joins TRBV3-1 (or the pseudogene TRBV3-2) and TRBJ2-7; D may be TRBD2 (5 bases). Per the germline V gene, CDR1 is LGHDT and CDR2 is YNNKEL (reference sequence). The V gene lost 4 bases and the J gene lost 3 bases, with 7 bases spanning the gap. This CDR3 has 12 amino acids. CDR3 loop: CASSLGSYEQYF. Here the CDR3 DNA reads TGTGCCAGCAGCCTTGGGAGCTACGAGCAGTACTTC.

The chain uses TRBV7-9 and TRBJ1-4; 8 bases line up with TRBD1. The trim removed 4 bases at V and 5 bases at J, leaving 9 bases unmatched. Germline V gene sequence: CDR1 SEHNR, CDR2 FQNEAQ (reference sequence). The CDR3 runs to 16 residues. The CDR3 is CASSSNIGQGNEKLFF. Written as DNA, the CDR3 is TGTGCCAGCAGCTCAAACATAGGACAGGGAAATGAAAAACTGTTTTTT.

The V and J genes are TRBV6-5 and TRBJ2-7; D is unclear. The CDR3 is 11 amino acids. Deletions cut 5 bases from V and 6 bases from J, with 8 bases between. Germline V CDR1 and CDR2: MNHEY, SVGAGI. The CDR3 is CASSPLSEQYF. CDR3 DNA sequence: TGTGCCAGCAGTCCCCTCTCCGAGCAGTACTTC.

V is TRBV6-5 and J is TRBJ2-7, with D maybe TRBD1 (6 bases). The CDR3 is made up of 14 amino acids. V was cut by 6 bases and J by 7 bases, with 19 bases left in between. The germline gives CDR1 MNHEY, CDR2 SVGAGI. Here the CDR3 reads CASRRIDRFQEQYF. CDR3 in DNA: TGTGCCAGCAGACGAATCGACAGGTTTCAAGAGCAGTACTTC.

The chain joins TRBV11-2 to TRBJ1-1; D gene ambiguous. The CDR3 runs 14 residues. CDR1 and CDR2 (germline): SGHAT, FQNNGV. With 2 bases removed from V and 3 bases from J, the gap between germline ends came to 10 bases. As DNA, the CDR3 is TGTGCCAGCAGCTTATTTGCGGCGGACACTGAAGCTTTCTTT. Translated: CASSLFAADTEAFF.

The CDR3 nucleotides are TGCGCCAGCAGCTCCCTCCCGGAGGGGAACACTGAAGCTTTCTTT. Protein sequence: CASSSLPEGNTEAFF. This chain connects TRBV5-1 to TRBJ1-1; the D is unclear. The CDR3 consists of 15 residues. The V gene lost 3 bases and the J gene lost 1 base, with 13 bases spanning the gap. Germline CDR1 and CDR2: SGHRS and YFSETQ. Full variable domain (outside the CDR3, taken from reference TRBV5-1 and TRBJ1-1): KAGVTQTPRYLIKTRGQQVTLSCSPISGHRSVSWYQQTPGQGLQFLFEYFSETQRNKGNFPGRFSGRQFSNSRSEMNVSTLELGDSALYLCASSSLPEGNTEAFFGQGTRLTVV.

The genes are TRBV3-1 (or the pseudogene TRBV3-2) and TRBJ2-2; tentative D call: TRBD2 (5 bases). From germline, CDR1 is LGHDT and CDR2 YNNKEL (reference sequence). Trimming took off 6 bases at V and 3 bases at J, with 20 bases between the two ends. The CDR3 contains 17 residues. Here the CDR3 DNA reads TGTGCCAGCAGGCCGATACTAGTGATAATGGACACCGGGGAGCTGTTTTTT. Protein sequence: CASRPILVIMDTGELFF.

The chain joins TRBV29-1 to TRBJ2-7; the match to TRBD1 covers 9 bases. CDR1 is SQVTM and CDR2 is ANQGSEA in the germline V gene. The CDR3 runs 14 residues. The V gene end was trimmed by 5 bases and the J gene end by 0 bases; junction bases not matched to a gene: 5. In DNA form, the CDR3 reads TGCAGCGTTTACCCGGGACAGGGCTCCTACGAGCAGTACTTC. Residues: CSVYPGQGSYEQYF.

In DNA form, the CDR3 reads TGTGCCACCAGTCGAGACAGGGGTAGCTACAATGAGCAGTTCTTC. This translates into CATSRDRGSYNEQFF. This sequence joins TRBV24-1 and TRBJ2-1, with 8 bases fitting TRBD1. CDR1 KGHDR and CDR2 SFDVKD come from the germline V gene. The CDR3 spans 15 residues. The V segment lost 6 bases and the J segment 3 bases; nucleotides outside the gene matches: 6.

This clone was seen only a few times. This chain joins TRBV7-9 and TRBJ2-7; 8 bases agree with TRBD2. Germline V gene sequence: CDR1 SEHNR, CDR2 FQNEAQ (reference sequence). Trimming took 2 bases from V and 9 from J; bases not matched to a gene: 9. CDR3 length: 14 amino acids. The CDR3 spells CASSLSERGIVQYF. The CDR3 nucleotides are TGTGCCAGCAGCTTATCGGAGCGGGGGATTGTGCAGTACTTC.

The J gene is TRBJ1-1, the V gene TRBV19; 8 nucleotides line up with TRBD1. J was trimmed by 1 base and V by 9 bases; bases with no gene match: 4. The CDR3 totals 13 residues. In germline, CDR1 is LNHDA, CDR2 SQIVND (reference sequence). CDR3 residues: CASDRGTNTEAFF. DNA of the CDR3: TGTGCCAGCGACAGGGGAACGAACACTGAAGCTTTCTTT. Full variable domain (rest looked up from reference TRBV19 and TRBJ1-1): DGGITQSPKYLFRKEGQNVTLSCEQNLNHDAMYWYRQDPGQGLRLIYYSQIVNDFQKGDIAEGYSVSREKKESFPLTVTSAQKNPTAFYLCASDRGTNTEAFFGQGTRLTVV.

J is TRBJ1-1 and V is TRBV9, with 9 bases identical to TRBD1. Germline-derived CDR1 and CDR2 are SGDLS and YYNGEE. The ends lost 3 bases at V and 3 bases at J; junction bases unmatched: 9. The CDR3 length is 16 residues. For the CDR3, the DNA is TGTGCCAGCAGCGCAAACTACAGGGGGCCGGACACTGAAGCTTTCTTT. It is translated as CASSANYRGPDTEAFF.

This clone was recorded only once. The chain joins TRBV11-3 to TRBJ1-3; the D is unclear. Between the trimmed V and J ends, which lost 7 bases and 0 bases, there was a span of 4 bases. CDR1 is SGHNT, CDR2 YENEEA, per germline. This CDR3 comprises 12 residues. In DNA, the CDR3 is TGTGCCAGCACCAACTCTGGAAACACCATATATTTT. Its protein product is CASTNSGNTIYF.